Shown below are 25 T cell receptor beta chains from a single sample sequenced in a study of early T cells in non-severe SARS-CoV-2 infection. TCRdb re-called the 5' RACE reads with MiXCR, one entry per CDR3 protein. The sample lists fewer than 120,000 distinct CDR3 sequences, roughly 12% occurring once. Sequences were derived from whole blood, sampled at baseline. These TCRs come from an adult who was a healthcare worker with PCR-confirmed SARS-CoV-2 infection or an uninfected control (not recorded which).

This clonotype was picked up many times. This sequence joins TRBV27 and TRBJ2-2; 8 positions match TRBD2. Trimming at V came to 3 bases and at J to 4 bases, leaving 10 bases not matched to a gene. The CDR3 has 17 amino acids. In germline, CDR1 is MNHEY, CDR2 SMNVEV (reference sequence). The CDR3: CASSFWRGAGGTGELFF. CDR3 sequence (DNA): TGTGCCAGCAGTTTCTGGCGGGGGGCCGGGGGCACCGGGGAGCTGTTTTTT.

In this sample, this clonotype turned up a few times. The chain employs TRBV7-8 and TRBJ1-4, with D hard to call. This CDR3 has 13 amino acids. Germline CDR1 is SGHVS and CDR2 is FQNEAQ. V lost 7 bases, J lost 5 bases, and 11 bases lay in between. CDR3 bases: TGTGCCAGCACCGCCCGCTGGAATGAAAAACTGTTTTTT. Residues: CASTARWNEKLFF.

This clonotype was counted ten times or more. CDR3 sequence: CASRPDRGNYGYTF. Written as DNA, the CDR3 is TGTGCCAGCAGACCAGACAGGGGGAACTATGGCTACACCTTC. This chain joins TRBV6-5 and TRBJ1-2; 9 bases line up with TRBD1. The J segment lost 2 bases and the V segment lost 6 bases, leaving 4 bases of the junction unmatched. Germline values: CDR1 MNHEY, CDR2 SVGAGI. The CDR3 is 14 residues long.

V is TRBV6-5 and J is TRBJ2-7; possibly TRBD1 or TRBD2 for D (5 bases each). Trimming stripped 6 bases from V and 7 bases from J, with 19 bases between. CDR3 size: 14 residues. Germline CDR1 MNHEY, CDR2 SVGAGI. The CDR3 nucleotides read TGTGCCAGCAGGGCCCCCGAGGGGATCCCTGAGCAGTACTTC. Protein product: CASRAPEGIPEQYF.

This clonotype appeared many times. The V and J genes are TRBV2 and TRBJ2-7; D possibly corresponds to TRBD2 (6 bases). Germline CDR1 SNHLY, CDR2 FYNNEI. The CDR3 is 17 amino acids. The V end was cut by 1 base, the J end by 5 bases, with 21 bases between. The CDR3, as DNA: TGTGCCAGCAGTGAAGGGTGGCGCGGGATTTTGTCCCACGAGCAGTACTTC. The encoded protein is CASSEGWRGILSHEQYF.

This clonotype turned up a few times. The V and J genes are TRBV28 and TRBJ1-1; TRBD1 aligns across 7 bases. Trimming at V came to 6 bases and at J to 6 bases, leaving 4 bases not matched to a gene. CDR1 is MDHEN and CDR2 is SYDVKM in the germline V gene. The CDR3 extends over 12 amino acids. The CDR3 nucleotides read TGTGCCAGCAGCTCCGGGACAGCTGAAGCTTTCTTT. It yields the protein CASSSGTAEAFF.

The CDR3 is CASSLLPTSDEQFF. The CDR3 DNA is TGTGCCAGCAGCTTACTCCCTACAAGCGATGAGCAGTTCTTC. The chain recombines TRBV11-2 with TRBJ2-1; the D is unclear. Trimming took 2 bases from V and 8 from J, leaving 13 bases between them. The length of the CDR3 is 14 residues. Per germline, CDR1 SGHAT and CDR2 FQNNGV.

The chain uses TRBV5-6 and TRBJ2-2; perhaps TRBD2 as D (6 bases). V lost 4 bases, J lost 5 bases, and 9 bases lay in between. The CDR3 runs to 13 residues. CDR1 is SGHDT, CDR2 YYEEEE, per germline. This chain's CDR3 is CASSTGGTGELFF. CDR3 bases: TGTGCCAGCAGCACCGGGGGTACCGGGGAGCTGTTTTTT.

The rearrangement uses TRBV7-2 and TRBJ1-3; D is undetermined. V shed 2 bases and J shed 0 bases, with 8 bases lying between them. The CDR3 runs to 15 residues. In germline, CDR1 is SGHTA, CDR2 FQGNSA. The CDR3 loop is CASSLYTGSGNTIYF. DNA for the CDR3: TGTGCCAGCAGCTTATATACCGGCTCTGGAAACACCATATATTTT.

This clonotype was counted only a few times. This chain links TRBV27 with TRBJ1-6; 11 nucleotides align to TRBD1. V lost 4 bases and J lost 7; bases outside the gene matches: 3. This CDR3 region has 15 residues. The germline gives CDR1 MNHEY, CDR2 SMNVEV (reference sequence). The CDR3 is CASSWTGGRNSPLHF. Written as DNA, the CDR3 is TGTGCCAGCAGTTGGACAGGGGGCAGGAATTCACCCCTCCACTTT.

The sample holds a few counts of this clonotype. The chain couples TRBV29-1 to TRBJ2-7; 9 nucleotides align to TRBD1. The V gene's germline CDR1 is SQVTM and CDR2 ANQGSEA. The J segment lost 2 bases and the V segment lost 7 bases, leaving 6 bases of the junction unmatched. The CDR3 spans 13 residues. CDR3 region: CSAWDRVAYEQYF. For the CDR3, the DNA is TGCAGCGCCTGGGACAGGGTAGCCTACGAGCAGTACTTC.

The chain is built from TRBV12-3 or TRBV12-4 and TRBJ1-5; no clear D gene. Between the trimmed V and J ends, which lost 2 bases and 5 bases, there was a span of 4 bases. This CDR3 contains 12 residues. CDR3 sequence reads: CASSLRDQPQHF. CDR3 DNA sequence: TGTGCCAGCAGTTTAAGGGATCAGCCCCAGCATTTT.

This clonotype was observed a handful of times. CDR3 DNA: TGTGCCAGCAGCCCCCGACGGAATAACTATGGCTACACCTTC. Encoded protein: CASSPRRNNYGYTF. The chain couples TRBV3-1 to TRBJ1-2; D not certain. Trimming cost V 4 bases and J 1 base, with 10 bases left between them. This CDR3 comprises 14 residues. The germline gives CDR1 LGHDT, CDR2 YNNKEL (reference sequence).

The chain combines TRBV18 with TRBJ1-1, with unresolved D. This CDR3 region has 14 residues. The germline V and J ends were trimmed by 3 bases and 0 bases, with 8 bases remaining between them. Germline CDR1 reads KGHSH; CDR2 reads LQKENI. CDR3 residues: CASSPGLLNTEAFF. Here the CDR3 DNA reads TGTGCCAGCTCACCGGGCCTCTTGAACACTGAAGCTTTCTTT. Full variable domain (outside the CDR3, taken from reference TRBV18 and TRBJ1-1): NAGVMQNPRHLVRRRGQEARLRCSPMKGHSHVYWYRQLPEEGLKFMVYLQKENIIDESGMPKERFSAEFPKEGPSILRIQQVVRGDSAAYFCASSPGLLNTEAFFGQGTRLTVV.

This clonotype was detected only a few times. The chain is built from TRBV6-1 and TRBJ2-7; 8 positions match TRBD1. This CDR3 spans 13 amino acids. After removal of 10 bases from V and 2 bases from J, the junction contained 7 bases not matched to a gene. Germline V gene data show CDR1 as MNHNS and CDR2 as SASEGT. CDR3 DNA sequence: TGTGCCACCGCGACAGGGGTGACCTACGAGCAGTACTTC. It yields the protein CATATGVTYEQYF.

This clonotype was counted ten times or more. The CDR3 spells CSVGVILTGGVEKLFF. The CDR3 DNA sequence: TGCAGCGTTGGGGTGATTTTGACAGGGGGCGTCGAAAAACTGTTTTTT. J is TRBJ1-4 and V is TRBV29-1; 10 nucleotides agree with TRBD1. V was clipped by 4 bases and J by 8 bases; unmatched bases: 13. Germline V gene lookup returns CDR1 SQVTM and CDR2 ANQGSEA. The CDR3 is made up of 16 amino acids.

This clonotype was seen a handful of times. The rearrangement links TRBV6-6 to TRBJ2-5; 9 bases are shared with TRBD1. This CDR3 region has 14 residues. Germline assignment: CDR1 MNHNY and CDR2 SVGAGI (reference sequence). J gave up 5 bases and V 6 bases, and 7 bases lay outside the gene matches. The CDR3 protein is CASRETGGRETQYF. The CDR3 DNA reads TGTGCCAGCAGGGAGACAGGGGGTAGGGAGACCCAGTACTTC.

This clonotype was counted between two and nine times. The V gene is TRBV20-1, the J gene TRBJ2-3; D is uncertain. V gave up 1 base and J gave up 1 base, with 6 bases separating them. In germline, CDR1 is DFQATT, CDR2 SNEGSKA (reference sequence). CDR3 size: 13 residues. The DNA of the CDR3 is TGCAGTGCTAGAGGGACCGGCACAGATACGCAGTATTTT. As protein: CSARGTGTDTQYF.

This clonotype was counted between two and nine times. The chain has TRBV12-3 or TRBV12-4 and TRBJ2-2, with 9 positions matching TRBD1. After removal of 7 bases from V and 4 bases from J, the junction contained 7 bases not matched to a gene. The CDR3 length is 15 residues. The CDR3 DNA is TGTGCCAGCAACAGGGACAGGGCGGGCACCGGGGAGCTGTTTTTT. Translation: CASNRDRAGTGELFF.

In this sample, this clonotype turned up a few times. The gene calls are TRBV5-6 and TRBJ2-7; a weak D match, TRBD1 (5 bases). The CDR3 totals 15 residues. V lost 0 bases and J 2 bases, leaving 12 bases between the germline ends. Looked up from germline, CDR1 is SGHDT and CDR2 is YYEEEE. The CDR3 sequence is CASSLARQDTYEQYF. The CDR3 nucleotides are TGTGCCAGCAGCTTGGCGAGGCAGGACACCTACGAGCAGTACTTC.

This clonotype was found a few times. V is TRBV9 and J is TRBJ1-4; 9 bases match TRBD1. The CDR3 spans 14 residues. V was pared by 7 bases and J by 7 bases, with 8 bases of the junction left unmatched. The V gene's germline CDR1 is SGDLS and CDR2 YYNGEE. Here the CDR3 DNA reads TGTGCCAGCGGCCAGGACAGGGGAGGTGAAAAACTGTTTTTT. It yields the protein CASGQDRGGEKLFF.

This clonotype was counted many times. The CDR3 sequence is CASSAAPGTGTTNEKLFF. The CDR3 DNA is TGTGCCAGCAGCGCTGCCCCCGGGACAGGGACCACTAATGAAAAACTGTTTTTT. The chain combines TRBV9 with TRBJ1-4; 9 bases are shared with TRBD1. The germline CDR1 and CDR2 sequences are SGDLS and YYNGEE. This CDR3 has 18 amino acids. Trimming removed 3 bases from V and 2 bases from J; junction bases left unmatched: 11.

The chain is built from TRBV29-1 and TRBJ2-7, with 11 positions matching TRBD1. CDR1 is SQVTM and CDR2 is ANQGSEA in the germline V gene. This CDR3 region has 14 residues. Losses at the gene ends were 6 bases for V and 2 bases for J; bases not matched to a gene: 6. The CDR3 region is CSVGQGAATYEQYF. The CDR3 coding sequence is TGCAGCGTCGGACAGGGGGCGGCCACCTACGAGCAGTACTTC.

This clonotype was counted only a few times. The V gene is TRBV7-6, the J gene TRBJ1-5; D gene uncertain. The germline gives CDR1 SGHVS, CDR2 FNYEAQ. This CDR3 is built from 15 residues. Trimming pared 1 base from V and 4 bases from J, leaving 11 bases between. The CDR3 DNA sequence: TGTGCCAGCAGCTTAGTGGTAGGCGCTAATCAGCCCCAGCATTTT. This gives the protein CASSLVVGANQPQHF.

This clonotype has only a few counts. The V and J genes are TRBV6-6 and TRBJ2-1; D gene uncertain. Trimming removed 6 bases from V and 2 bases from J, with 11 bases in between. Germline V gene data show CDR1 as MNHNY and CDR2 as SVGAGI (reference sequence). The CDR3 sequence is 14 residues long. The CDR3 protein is CASSPVETYNEQFF. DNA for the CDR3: TGTGCCAGCAGCCCCGTTGAGACCTACAATGAGCAGTTCTTC.